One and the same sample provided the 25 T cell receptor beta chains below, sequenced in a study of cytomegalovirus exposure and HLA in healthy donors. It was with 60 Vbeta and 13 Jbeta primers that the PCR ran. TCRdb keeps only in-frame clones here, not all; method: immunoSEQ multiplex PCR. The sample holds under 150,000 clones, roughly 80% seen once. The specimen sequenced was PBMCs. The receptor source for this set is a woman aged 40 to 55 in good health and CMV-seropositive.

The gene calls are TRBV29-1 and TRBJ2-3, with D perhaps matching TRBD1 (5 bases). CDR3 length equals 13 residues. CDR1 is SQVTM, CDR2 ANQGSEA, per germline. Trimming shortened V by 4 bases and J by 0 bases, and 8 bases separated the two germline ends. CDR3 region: CSVVRTSTDTQYF. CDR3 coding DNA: TGCAGCGTTGTTCGGACAAGCACAGATACGCAGTATTTT.

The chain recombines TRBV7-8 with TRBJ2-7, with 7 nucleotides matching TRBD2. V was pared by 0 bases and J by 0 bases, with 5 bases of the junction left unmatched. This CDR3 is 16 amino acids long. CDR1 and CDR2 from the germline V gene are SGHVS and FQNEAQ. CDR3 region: CASSLARRGSSYEQYF. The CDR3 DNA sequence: TGTGCCAGCAGCTTAGCGCGTCGCGGGAGCTCCTACGAGCAGTACTTC.

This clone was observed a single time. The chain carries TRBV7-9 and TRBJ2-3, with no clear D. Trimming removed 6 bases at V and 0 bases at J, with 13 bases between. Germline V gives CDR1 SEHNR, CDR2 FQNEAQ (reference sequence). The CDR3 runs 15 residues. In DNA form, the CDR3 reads TGTGCCAGCAGAGGAGCGAGTCCTAGCACAGATACGCAGTATTTT. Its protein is CASRGASPSTDTQYF.

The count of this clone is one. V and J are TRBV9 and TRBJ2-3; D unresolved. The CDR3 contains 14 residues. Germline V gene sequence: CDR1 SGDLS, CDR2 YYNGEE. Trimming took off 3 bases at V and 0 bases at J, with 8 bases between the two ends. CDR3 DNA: TGTGCCAGCAGCGCGGGTGTGAGCACAGATACGCAGTATTTT. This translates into CASSAGVSTDTQYF.

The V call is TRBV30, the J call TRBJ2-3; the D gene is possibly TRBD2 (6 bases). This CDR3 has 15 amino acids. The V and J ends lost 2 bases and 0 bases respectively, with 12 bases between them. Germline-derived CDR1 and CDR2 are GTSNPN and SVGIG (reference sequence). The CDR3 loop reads CAWSWDFSSTDTQYF. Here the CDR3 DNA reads TGTGCCTGGAGTTGGGACTTCTCTAGCACAGATACGCAGTATTTT.

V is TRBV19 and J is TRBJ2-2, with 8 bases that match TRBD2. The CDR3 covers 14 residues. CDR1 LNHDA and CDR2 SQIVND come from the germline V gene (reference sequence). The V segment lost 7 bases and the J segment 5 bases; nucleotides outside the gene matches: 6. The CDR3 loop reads CASTSRGRTGELFF. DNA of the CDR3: TGTGCCAGTACCTCACGCGGGAGGACCGGGGAGCTGTTTTTT.

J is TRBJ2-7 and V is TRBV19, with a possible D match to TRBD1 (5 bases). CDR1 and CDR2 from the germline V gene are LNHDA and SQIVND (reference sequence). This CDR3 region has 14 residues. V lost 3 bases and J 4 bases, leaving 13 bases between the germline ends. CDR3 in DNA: TGTGCCAGTAGTATCACAGGTAATATTTACGAGCAGTACTTC. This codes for CASSITGNIYEQYF.

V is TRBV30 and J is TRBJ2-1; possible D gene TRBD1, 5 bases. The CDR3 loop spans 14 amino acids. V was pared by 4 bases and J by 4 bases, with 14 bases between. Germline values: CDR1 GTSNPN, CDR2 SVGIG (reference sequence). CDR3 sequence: CAWTARQSYNEQFF. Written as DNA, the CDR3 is TGTGCCTGGACCGCCCGACAGTCGTACAATGAGCAGTTCTTC.

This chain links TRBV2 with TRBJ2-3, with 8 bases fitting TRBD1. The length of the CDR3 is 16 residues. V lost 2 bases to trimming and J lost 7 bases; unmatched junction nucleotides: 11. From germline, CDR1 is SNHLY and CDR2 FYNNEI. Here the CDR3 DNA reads TGTGCCAGCAGTGAATGGTACAGGGGGAATGGAAATACGCAGTATTTT. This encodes CASSEWYRGNGNTQYF.

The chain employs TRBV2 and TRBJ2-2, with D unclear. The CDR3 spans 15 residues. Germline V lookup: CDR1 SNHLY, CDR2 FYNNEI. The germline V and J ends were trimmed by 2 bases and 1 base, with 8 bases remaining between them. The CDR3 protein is CASSERRRNTGELFF. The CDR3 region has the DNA TGTGCCAGCAGTGAAAGGCGGAGGAACACCGGGGAGCTGTTTTTT.

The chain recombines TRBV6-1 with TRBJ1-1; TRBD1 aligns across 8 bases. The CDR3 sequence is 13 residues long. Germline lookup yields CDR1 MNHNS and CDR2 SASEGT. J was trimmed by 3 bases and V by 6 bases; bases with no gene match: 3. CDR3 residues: CASSLTGDTEAFF. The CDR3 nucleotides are TGTGCCAGCAGCTTGACAGGGGACACTGAAGCTTTCTTT.

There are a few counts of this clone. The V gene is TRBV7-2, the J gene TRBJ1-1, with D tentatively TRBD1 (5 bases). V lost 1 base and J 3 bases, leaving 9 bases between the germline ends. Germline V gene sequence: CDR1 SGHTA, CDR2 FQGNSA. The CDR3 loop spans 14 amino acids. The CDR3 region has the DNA TGTGCCAGCAGCTTAGTTTGGGGGGACACTGAAGCTTTCTTT. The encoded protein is CASSLVWGDTEAFF.

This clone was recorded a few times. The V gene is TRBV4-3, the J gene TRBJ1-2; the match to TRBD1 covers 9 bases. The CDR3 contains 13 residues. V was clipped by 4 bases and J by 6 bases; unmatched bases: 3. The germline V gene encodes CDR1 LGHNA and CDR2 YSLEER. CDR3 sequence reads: CASSRTGENGYTF. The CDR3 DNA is TGCGCCAGCAGCCGGACAGGGGAGAATGGCTACACCTTC.

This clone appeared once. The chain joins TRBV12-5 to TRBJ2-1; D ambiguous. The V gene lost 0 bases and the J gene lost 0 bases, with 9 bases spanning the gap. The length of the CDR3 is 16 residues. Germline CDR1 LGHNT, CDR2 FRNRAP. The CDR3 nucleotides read TGTGCTAGTGGTTTGGTACTCGGTAGCTCCTACAATGAGCAGTTCTTC. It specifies CASGLVLGSSYNEQFF.

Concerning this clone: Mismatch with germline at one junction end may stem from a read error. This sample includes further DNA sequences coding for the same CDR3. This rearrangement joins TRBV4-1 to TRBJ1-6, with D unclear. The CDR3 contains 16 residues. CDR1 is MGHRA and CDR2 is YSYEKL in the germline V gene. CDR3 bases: TGCGCCAGCAGCCAAGACTGGAGCGTATATAATTCCCCCCTCCACTTT. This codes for CASSQDWSVYNSPLHF.

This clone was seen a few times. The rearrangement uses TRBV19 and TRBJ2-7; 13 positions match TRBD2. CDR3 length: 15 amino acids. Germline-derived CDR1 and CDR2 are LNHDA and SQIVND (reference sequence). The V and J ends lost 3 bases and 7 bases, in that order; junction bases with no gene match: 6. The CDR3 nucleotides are TGTGCCAGTAGTATGTATGGGACTAGCGGGGTAGAGCAGTACTTC. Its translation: CASSMYGTSGVEQYF.

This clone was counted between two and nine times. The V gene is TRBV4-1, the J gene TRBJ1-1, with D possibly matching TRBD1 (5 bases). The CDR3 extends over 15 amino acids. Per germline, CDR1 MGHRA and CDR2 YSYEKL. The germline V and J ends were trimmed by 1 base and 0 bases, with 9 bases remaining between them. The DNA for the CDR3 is TGCGCCAGCAGCCAAGCCACAGGTTTGAACACTGAAGCTTTCTTT. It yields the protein CASSQATGLNTEAFF.

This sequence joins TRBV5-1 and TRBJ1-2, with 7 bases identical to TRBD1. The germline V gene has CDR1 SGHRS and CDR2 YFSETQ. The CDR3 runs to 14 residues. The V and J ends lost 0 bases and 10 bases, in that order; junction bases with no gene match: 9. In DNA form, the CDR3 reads TGCGCCAGCAGCTTGGTGGGACAGCAATTTTCCTACACCTTC. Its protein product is CASSLVGQQFSYTF.

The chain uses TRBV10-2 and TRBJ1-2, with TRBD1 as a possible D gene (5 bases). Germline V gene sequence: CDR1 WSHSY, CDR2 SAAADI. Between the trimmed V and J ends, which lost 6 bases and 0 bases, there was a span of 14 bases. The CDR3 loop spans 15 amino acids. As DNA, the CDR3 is TGCGCCAGCAGCCACGTTTTGACAGCTAACTATGGCTACACCTTC. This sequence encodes CASSHVLTANYGYTF.

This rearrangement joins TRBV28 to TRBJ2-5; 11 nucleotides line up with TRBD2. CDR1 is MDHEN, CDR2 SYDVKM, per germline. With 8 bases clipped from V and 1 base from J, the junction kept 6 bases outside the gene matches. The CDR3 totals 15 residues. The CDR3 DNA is TGTGCCAGCCTGACGACTAGCGGGACCCAAGAGACCCAGTACTTC. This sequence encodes CASLTTSGTQETQYF. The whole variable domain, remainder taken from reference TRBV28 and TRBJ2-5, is DVKVTQSSRYLVKRTGEKVFLECVQDMDHENMFWYRQDPGLGLRLIYFSYDVKMKEKGDIPEGYSVSREKKERFSLILESASTNQTSMYLCASLTTSGTQETQYFGPGTRLLVL.

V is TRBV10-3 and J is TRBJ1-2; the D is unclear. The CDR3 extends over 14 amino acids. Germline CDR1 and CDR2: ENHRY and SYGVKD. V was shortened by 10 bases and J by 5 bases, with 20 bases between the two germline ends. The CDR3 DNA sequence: TGTGCCACCAACCCGGACGTTCCGGGGTATGGCTACACCTTC. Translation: CATNPDVPGYGYTF.

The CDR3 coding sequence is TGTGCCAGCAGCGTAGCGACTACCGGGGAGCTGTTTTTT. Its translation: CASSVATTGELFF. The chain joins TRBV9 to TRBJ2-2; unclear D gene. CDR1 and CDR2 from the germline V gene are SGDLS and YYNGEE. The CDR3 is made up of 13 amino acids. Trimming stripped 0 bases from V and 5 bases from J, with 5 bases between.

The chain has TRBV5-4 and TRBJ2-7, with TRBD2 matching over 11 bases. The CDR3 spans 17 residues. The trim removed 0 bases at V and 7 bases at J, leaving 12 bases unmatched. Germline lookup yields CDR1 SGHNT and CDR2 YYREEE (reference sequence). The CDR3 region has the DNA TGTGCCAGCAGCTTGGGGGTGACTAGCGGGGCCTCGGGGGAGCAGTACTTC. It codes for CASSLGVTSGASGEQYF.

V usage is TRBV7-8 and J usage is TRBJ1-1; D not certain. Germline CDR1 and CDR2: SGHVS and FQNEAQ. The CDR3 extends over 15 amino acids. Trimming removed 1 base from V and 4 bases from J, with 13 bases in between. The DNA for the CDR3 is TGTGCCAGCAGCTTAGTCCGGGTTGTGAGCACTGAAGCTTTCTTT. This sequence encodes CASSLVRVVSTEAFF.

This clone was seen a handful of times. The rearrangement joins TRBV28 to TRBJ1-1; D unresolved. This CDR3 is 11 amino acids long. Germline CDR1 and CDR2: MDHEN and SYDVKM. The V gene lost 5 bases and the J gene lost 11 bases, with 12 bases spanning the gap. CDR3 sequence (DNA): TGTGCCAGCAGTGGAGGATTGGAGGCTTTCTTT. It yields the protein CASSGGLEAFF.